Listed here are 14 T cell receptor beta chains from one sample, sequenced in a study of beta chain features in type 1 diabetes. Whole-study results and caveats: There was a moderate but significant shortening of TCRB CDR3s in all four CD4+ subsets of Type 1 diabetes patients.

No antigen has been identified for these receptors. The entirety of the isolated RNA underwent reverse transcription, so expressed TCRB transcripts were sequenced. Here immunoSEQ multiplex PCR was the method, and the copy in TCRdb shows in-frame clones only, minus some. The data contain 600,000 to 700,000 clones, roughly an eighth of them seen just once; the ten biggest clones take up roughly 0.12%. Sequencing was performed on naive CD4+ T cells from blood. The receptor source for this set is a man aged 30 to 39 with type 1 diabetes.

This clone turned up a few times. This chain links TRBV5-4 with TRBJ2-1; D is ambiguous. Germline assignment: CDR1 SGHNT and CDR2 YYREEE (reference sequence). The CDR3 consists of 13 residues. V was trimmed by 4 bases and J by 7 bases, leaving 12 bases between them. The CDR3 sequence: CASSPANGNEQFF. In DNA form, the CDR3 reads TGTGCCAGCAGCCCAGCGAATGGGAATGAGCAGTTCTTC.

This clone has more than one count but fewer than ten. Here the CDR3 reads CASRETSDTDTQYF. In nucleotides, the CDR3 is TGCGCCAGCAGGGAGACTAGCGACACAGATACGCAGTATTTT. This chain uses TRBV5-1 with TRBJ2-3; 8 nucleotides line up with TRBD2. The germline CDR1 and CDR2 sequences are SGHRS and YFSETQ. The CDR3 extends over 14 amino acids. After removal of 5 bases from V and 2 bases from J, the junction contained 4 bases not matched to a gene. Complete variable domain (other parts from reference TRBV5-1 and TRBJ2-3): KAGVTQTPRYLIKTRGQQVTLSCSPISGHRSVSWYQQTPGQGLQFLFEYFSETQRNKGNFPGRFSGRQFSNSRSEMNVSTLELGDSALYLCASRETSDTDTQYFGPGTRLTVL.

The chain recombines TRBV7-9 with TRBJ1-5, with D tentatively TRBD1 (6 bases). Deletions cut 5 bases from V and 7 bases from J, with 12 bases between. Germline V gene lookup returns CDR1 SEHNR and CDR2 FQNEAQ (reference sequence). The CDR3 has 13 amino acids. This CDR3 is CASSPYREQPQHF. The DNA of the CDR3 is TGTGCCAGCAGCCCATACAGGGAGCAGCCCCAGCATTTT.

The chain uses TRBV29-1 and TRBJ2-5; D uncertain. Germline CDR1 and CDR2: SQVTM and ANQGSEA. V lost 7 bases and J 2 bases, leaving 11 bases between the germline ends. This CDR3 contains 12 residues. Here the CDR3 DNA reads TGCAGCGCAACGGAAGTACAAGAGACCCAGTACTTC. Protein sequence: CSATEVQETQYF.

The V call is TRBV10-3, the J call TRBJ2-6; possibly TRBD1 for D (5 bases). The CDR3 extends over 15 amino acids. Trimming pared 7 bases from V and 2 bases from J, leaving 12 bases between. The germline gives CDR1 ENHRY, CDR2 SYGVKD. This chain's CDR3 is CAINSKTAGANVLTF. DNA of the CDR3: TGTGCCATCAATAGCAAGACAGCTGGGGCCAACGTCCTGACTTTC.

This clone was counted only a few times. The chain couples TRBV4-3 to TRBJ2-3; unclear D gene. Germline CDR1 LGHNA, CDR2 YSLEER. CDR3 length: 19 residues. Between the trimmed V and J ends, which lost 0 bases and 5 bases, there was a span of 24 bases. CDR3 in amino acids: CASSQERNSVFGVQDTQYF. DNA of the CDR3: TGCGCCAGCAGCCAAGAGAGAAATTCAGTTTTTGGGGTACAAGATACGCAGTATTTT.

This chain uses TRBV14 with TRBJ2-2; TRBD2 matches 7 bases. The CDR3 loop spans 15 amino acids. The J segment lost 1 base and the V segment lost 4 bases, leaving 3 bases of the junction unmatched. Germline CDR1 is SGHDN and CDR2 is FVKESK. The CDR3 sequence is CASSLIAGNTGELFF. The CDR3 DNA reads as TGTGCCAGCAGCCTTATAGCGGGGAACACCGGGGAGCTGTTTTTT.

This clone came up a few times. The CDR3 here is CASSILQETQYF. In DNA, the CDR3 is TGTGCCAGCAGCATACTCCAAGAGACCCAGTACTTC. V usage is TRBV25-1 and J usage is TRBJ2-5; unclear D gene. V lost 6 bases, J lost 1 base, and 6 bases lay in between. There are 12 residues in the CDR3. Looked up from germline, CDR1 is MGHDK and CDR2 is SYGVNS.

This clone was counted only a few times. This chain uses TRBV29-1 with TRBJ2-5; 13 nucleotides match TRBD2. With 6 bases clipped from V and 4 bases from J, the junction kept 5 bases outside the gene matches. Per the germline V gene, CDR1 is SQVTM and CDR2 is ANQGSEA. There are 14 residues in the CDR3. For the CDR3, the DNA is TGCAGCGTGGGGGGACTAGCGGGGTTAGAGACCCAGTACTTC. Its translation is CSVGGLAGLETQYF.

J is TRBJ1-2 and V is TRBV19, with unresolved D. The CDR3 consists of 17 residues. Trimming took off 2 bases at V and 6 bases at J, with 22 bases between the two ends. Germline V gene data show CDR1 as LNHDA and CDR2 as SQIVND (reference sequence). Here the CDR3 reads CASSIFVTAQLRDGYTF. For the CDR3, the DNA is TGTGCCAGTAGTATATTTGTGACGGCCCAACTGCGGGATGGCTACACCTTC. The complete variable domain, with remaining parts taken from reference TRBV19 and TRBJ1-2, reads DGGITQSPKYLFRKEGQNVTLSCEQNLNHDAMYWYRQDPGQGLRLIYYSQIVNDFQKGDIAEGYSVSREKKESFPLTVTSAQKNPTAFYLCASSIFVTAQLRDGYTFGSGTRLTVV.

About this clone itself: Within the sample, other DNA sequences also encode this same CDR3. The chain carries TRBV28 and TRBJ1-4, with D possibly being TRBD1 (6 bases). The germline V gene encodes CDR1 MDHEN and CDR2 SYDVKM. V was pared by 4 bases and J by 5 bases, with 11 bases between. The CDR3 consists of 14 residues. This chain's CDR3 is CASSSGQANEKLFF. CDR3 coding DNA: TGTGCCAGCAGTTCGGGACAAGCCAATGAAAAACTGTTTTTT.

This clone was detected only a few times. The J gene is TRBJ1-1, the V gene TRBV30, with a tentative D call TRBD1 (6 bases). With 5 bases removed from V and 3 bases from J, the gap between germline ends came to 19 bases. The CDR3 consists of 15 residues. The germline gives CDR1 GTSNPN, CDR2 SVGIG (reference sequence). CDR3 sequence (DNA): TGTGCCTGGCGCCAAACAGGGATTTTGGACACTGAAGCTTTCTTT. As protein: CAWRQTGILDTEAFF.

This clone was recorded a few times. CDR3: CASSTGQGARDEQFF. The CDR3 DNA follows: TGTGCCAGCAGCACGGGACAGGGGGCGCGCGATGAGCAGTTCTTC. The chain joins TRBV5-6 to TRBJ2-1; 12 bases are a match to TRBD1. Germline V gives CDR1 SGHDT, CDR2 YYEEEE. The V and J ends lost 4 bases and 8 bases, in that order; junction bases with no gene match: 7. CDR3 size: 15 residues. The full variable domain, with the rest looked up from reference TRBV5-6 and TRBJ2-1, is DAGVTQSPTHLIKTRGQQVTLRCSPKSGHDTVSWYQQALGQGPQFIFQYYEEEERQRGNFPDRFSGHQFPNYSSELNVNALLLGDSALYLCASSTGQGARDEQFFGPGTRLTVL.

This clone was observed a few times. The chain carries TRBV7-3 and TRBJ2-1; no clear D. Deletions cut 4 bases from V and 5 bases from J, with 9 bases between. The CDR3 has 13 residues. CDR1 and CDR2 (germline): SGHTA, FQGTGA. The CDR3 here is CASSSGSDNEQFF. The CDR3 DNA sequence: TGTGCCAGCAGCTCAGGATCGGACAATGAGCAGTTCTTC.